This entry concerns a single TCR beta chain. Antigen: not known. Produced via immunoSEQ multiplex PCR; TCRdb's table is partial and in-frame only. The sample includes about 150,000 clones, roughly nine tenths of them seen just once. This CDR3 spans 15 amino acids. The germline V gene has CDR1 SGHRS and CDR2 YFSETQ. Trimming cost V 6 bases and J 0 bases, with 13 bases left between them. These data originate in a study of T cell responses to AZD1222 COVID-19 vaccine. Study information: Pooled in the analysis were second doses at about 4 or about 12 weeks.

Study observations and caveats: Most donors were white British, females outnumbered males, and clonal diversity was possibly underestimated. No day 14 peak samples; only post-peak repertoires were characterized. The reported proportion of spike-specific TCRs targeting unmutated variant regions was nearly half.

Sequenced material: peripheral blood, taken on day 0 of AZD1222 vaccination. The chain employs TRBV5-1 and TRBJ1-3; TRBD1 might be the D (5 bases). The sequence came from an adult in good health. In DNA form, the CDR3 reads TGCGCCAGCACCACGGACGGGACCTCTGGAAACACCATATATTTT. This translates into CASTTDGTSGNTIYF.